This TCR beta chain is drawn from a study of radiotherapy plus CTLA-4 blockade in lung cancer. The repertoire was sequenced with immunoSEQ multiplex PCR; TCRdb's copy has only in-frame clones and lacks some. Of 65,000 to 70,000 clones in the sample, around 79% were seen once. This clone turned up a few times. V lost 0 bases, J lost 2 bases, and 8 bases lay in between. The CDR3 contains 14 residues. CDR1 is MGHRA and CDR2 is YSYEKL in the germline V gene. The rearrangement joins TRBV4-1 to TRBJ2-7; D ambiguous. The specimen was peripheral blood, collected from a patient treated with radiotherapy plus ipilimumab. The clonotype originates from a human donor with non-small cell lung cancer who had a complete response to radiotherapy plus ipilimumab. CDR3 nucleotide sequence: TGCGCCAGCAGCCAAGAAACAGTAACCTACGAGCAGTACTTC. Translated: CASSQETVTYEQYF.